This TCR beta chain was captured in a study of OX40 agonist ivuxolimab in advanced cancers. Across the whole study: In this trial design, patients received ivuxolimab intravenously at 0.01 to 10 mg/kg every 2 weeks.

Sequencing used immunoSEQ multiplex PCR; TCRdb keeps in-frame clones, though not all of them. The sample shows tens of thousands of clones, about 83% of them seen only once. Overall study findings and caveats: Relative to CD4+ cells, CD8+ T cells on average had more expanded clones. At 0.1-3.0 mg/kg, partial responders had clonal expansion among the lowest observed.

The V gene lost 0 bases and the J gene lost 8 bases, with 20 bases spanning the gap. The V gene's germline CDR1 is SGHRS and CDR2 YFSETQ. This CDR3 comprises 16 residues. This clone was observed a handful of times. Its antigen is as yet unknown. The specimen was CD4+ or CD8+ T cells sorted from blood, collected in a trial of the OX40 agonist ivuxolimab. The receptor comes from an adult with an advanced solid tumor such as melanoma, head and neck, liver or kidney cancer. The chain links TRBV5-1 to TRBJ1-2; tentatively, D is TRBD1 (5 bases). The CDR3 nucleotides read TGCGCCAGCAGCTTGGCGACAGACCCGGGGCTAGGGGGCTACACCTTC. It specifies CASSLATDPGLGGYTF. The variable domain in full, completed from reference TRBV5-1 and TRBJ1-2, reads KAGVTQTPRYLIKTRGQQVTLSCSPISGHRSVSWYQQTPGQGLQFLFEYFSETQRNKGNFPGRFSGRQFSNSRSEMNVSTLELGDSALYLCASSLATDPGLGGYTFGSGTRLTVV.